This T cell receptor (beta chain) stems from a study of blood T cell repertoires in COVID-19. Which cohort a participant joined came from the clinical history participants gave. Repertoires were generated with immunoSEQ multiplex PCR, while TCRdb's copy carries only in-frame clones and drops some. This sample has about 250,000 clones, with more than 75% found just once. Trimming removed 6 bases from V and 5 bases from J; junction bases left unmatched: 8. Germline CDR1 and CDR2: LNHDA and SQIVND (reference sequence). This CDR3 is 14 amino acids long. This clonotype originated in a man aged 40-50 years who had recovered from COVID-19. Specimen: PBMCs or T cells enriched from blood (not recorded which). The chain joins TRBV19 to TRBJ2-7; 9 bases map to TRBD1. The CDR3 sequence is CASSTPGQGHEQYF. The CDR3 DNA reads as TGTGCCAGTAGCACCCCGGGACAGGGCCACGAGCAGTACTTC.